This entry lists 24 T cell receptor beta chains sequenced from one sample in a study of cytomegalovirus exposure and HLA in healthy donors. In the PCR, 60 Vbeta and 13 Jbeta primers were used. Sequenced by immunoSEQ multiplex PCR; TCRdb stores in-frame clones only, minus some. Here the sample spans about 180,000 clones, 70% to 80% being singletons. The sequenced sample consisted of PBMCs. Every receptor here comes from a man aged 18 to 29 in good health and CMV-seronegative.

The chain carries TRBV10-3 and TRBJ2-3; no clear D. The CDR3 length is 13 residues. In germline, CDR1 is ENHRY, CDR2 SYGVKD. Deletions cut 4 bases from V and 5 bases from J, with 10 bases between. The CDR3 here is CAISVSSEDTQYF. As DNA, the CDR3 is TGTGCCATCAGTGTGAGCAGCGAAGATACGCAGTATTTT.

J is TRBJ1-1 and V is TRBV29-1, with no clear D. CDR3 length equals 13 residues. CDR1 and CDR2 from the germline V gene are SQVTM and ANQGSEA. V gave up 2 bases and J gave up 3 bases, with 10 bases separating them. CDR3 protein: CSVEKRLDTEAFF. The CDR3 region has the DNA TGCAGCGTTGAAAAAAGACTGGACACTGAAGCTTTCTTT.

The rearrangement links TRBV12-5 to TRBJ2-1, with D perhaps TRBD2 (6 bases). The germline V gene has CDR1 LGHNT and CDR2 FRNRAP. V lost 1 base, J lost 4 bases, and 11 bases lay in between. The CDR3 has 15 residues. CDR3 amino acids: CASGLGLGEYNEQFF. In DNA form, the CDR3 reads TGTGCTAGTGGTTTGGGACTAGGGGAATACAATGAGCAGTTCTTC.

This chain uses TRBV19 with TRBJ2-5; 9 bases match TRBD1. The CDR3 is made up of 14 amino acids. The J segment lost 4 bases and the V segment lost 7 bases, leaving 7 bases of the junction unmatched. Germline CDR1 and CDR2: LNHDA and SQIVND (reference sequence). CDR3 amino acids: CASNDRGAGETQYF. The CDR3 DNA is TGTGCCAGTAATGACAGGGGGGCAGGAGAGACCCAGTACTTC.

The V and J genes are TRBV30 and TRBJ2-1; tentatively, D is TRBD2 (6 bases). CDR3 size: 11 residues. Germline V gene sequence: CDR1 GTSNPN, CDR2 SVGIG (reference sequence). Deletions cut 5 bases from V and 10 bases from J, with 12 bases between. The CDR3 coding sequence is TGTGCCTGGCAAACTAGCAGGGAGCAGTTCTTC. Protein product: CAWQTSREQFF.

The rearrangement uses TRBV10-3 and TRBJ2-3, with 10 bases identical to TRBD2. The germline CDR1 and CDR2 sequences are ENHRY and SYGVKD. The CDR3 extends over 18 amino acids. The V segment lost 0 bases and the J segment 3 bases; nucleotides outside the gene matches: 9. CDR3 in amino acids: CAISESGRVAGGTDTQYF. CDR3 in DNA: TGTGCCATCAGTGAGTCGGGTAGAGTAGCGGGAGGTACAGATACGCAGTATTTT.

This clone has a single count. The V gene is TRBV7-3, the J gene TRBJ2-5; 9 bases match TRBD2. V shed 3 bases and J 5 bases; nucleotides not matched to a gene: 7. The CDR3 totals 15 residues. Germline lookup yields CDR1 SGHTA and CDR2 FQGTGA. The CDR3 reads CASSFVAGVGETQYF. Written as DNA, the CDR3 is TGTGCCAGCAGCTTCGTAGCGGGAGTCGGTGAGACCCAGTACTTC.

The chain recombines TRBV5-1 with TRBJ1-2; the match to TRBD1 covers 7 bases. This CDR3 has 15 residues. V shed 4 bases, J shed 4 bases, and the junction held 10 bases outside the gene matches. Germline CDR1 is SGHRS and CDR2 is YFSETQ. This CDR3 is CASSLDRSTTYGYTF. The CDR3, as DNA: TGCGCCAGCAGCCTGGACAGGTCCACAACCTATGGCTACACCTTC.

The chain carries TRBV30 and TRBJ1-4; D is perhaps TRBD1 (5 bases). V lost 1 base to trimming and J lost 8 bases, with 17 bases between them. Germline V gene lookup returns CDR1 GTSNPN and CDR2 SVGIG (reference sequence). The CDR3 length is 15 residues. As DNA, the CDR3 is TGTGCCTGGAGTGAGGAGTCCGGGTGGGGCGAAAAACTGTTTTTT. Translation: CAWSEESGWGEKLFF.

The chain is built from TRBV5-6 and TRBJ1-1; D ambiguous. Deletions cut 0 bases from V and 3 bases from J, with 9 bases between. This CDR3 spans 14 amino acids. Per germline, CDR1 SGHDT and CDR2 YYEEEE. The CDR3 spells CASSLGEWDTEAFF. The DNA of the CDR3 is TGTGCCAGCAGCTTGGGGGAGTGGGACACTGAAGCTTTCTTT.

The chain combines TRBV2 with TRBJ1-2, with D possibly TRBD1 on 6 matching bases. The CDR3 covers 12 residues. From germline, CDR1 is SNHLY and CDR2 FYNNEI. V lost 10 bases and J lost 4, with 13 bases in between. The CDR3, as DNA: TGTGCCACTTCCAGGGGATCCTATGGCTACACCTTC. Its translation: CATSRGSYGYTF.

The J gene is TRBJ1-2, the V gene TRBV18; TRBD1 matches at 9 bases. V shed 0 bases, J shed 4 bases, and the junction held 6 bases outside the gene matches. Germline V lookup: CDR1 KGHSH, CDR2 LQKENI. The length of the CDR3 is 16 residues. The CDR3 loop reads CASSPPTGQGIYGYTF. CDR3 sequence (DNA): TGTGCCAGCTCACCACCGACGGGACAGGGTATCTATGGCTACACCTTC.

This clone showed up just once. The J gene is TRBJ2-5, the V gene TRBV30, with D possibly being TRBD1 (6 bases). With 4 bases removed from V and 3 bases from J, the gap between germline ends came to 9 bases. This CDR3 spans 12 amino acids. Looked up from germline, CDR1 is GTSNPN and CDR2 is SVGIG (reference sequence). CDR3 amino acids: CAWTQGEETQYF. CDR3 bases: TGTGCCTGGACACAGGGAGAAGAGACCCAGTACTTC.

The chain employs TRBV29-1 and TRBJ2-7; tentatively, D is TRBD1 (6 bases). Germline CDR1 and CDR2: SQVTM and ANQGSEA. Trimming took 1 base from V and 7 from J, leaving 23 bases between them. The CDR3 covers 16 residues. The CDR3 nucleotides are TGCAGCGTTGAAGGGGGGCAGGTGGGTCCAAGAGGTGAGCAGTACTTC. It specifies CSVEGGQVGPRGEQYF.

In the case of this clone: At the DNA level, this CDR3 is encoded by other sequences in the same sample as well. This chain links TRBV30 with TRBJ1-5, with D hard to call. V was shortened by 0 bases and J by 6 bases, with 9 bases between the two germline ends. The germline gives CDR1 GTSNPN, CDR2 SVGIG (reference sequence). This CDR3 has 13 amino acids. In nucleotides, the CDR3 is TGTGCCTGGAGTGTGGTGGGAGGTCAGCCCCAGCATTTT. This gives the protein CAWSVVGGQPQHF.

This clone was seen only once. The chain recombines TRBV30 with TRBJ2-1; D might be TRBD2 (6 bases). V was shortened by 5 bases and J by 7 bases, with 12 bases between the two germline ends. Germline V CDR1 and CDR2: GTSNPN, SVGIG (reference sequence). This CDR3 spans 12 amino acids. For the CDR3, the DNA is TGTGCCTGGGACGCTCGGGGGAATGAGCAGTTCTTC. Its translation: CAWDARGNEQFF.

This clone has only a few counts. The chain has TRBV27 and TRBJ2-7, with a tentative D call TRBD1 (5 bases). Trimming removed 3 bases at V and 2 bases at J, with 20 bases between. CDR1 MNHEY and CDR2 SMNVEV come from the germline V gene (reference sequence). There are 17 residues in the CDR3. The CDR3: CASSFGTTLQGPYEQYF. CDR3 DNA sequence: TGTGCCAGCAGTTTTGGCACGACTCTTCAGGGTCCCTACGAGCAGTACTTC.

V is TRBV2 and J is TRBJ2-2, with D maybe TRBD1 (5 bases). V was cut by 5 bases and J by 6 bases, with 13 bases left in between. CDR1 is SNHLY, CDR2 FYNNEI, per germline. The CDR3 is made up of 14 amino acids. This CDR3 reads CASSFLQGAGELFF. CDR3 in DNA: TGTGCCAGCAGTTTCCTCCAGGGTGCCGGGGAGCTGTTTTTT.

CDR3 nucleotide sequence: TGTGCCAGCAGCTTTCGGACAGGGGGAAACACCTACGAGCAGTACTTC. This gives the protein CASSFRTGGNTYEQYF. The chain employs TRBV7-2 and TRBJ2-7; 10 bases are a match to TRBD1. The CDR3 covers 16 residues. Germline V gene sequence: CDR1 SGHTA, CDR2 FQGNSA. V lost 3 bases and J lost 2; bases outside the gene matches: 7.

The chain joins TRBV7-9 to TRBJ1-1, with D possibly TRBD1 on 6 matching bases. This CDR3 contains 12 residues. V was shortened by 4 bases and J by 11 bases, with 14 bases between the two germline ends. Per the germline V gene, CDR1 is SEHNR and CDR2 is FQNEAQ (reference sequence). CDR3 protein: CASSSLQGRAFF. The CDR3 DNA reads TGTGCCAGCAGCTCCCTACAGGGTCGGGCTTTCTTT.

The chain uses TRBV6-5 and TRBJ2-2; 13 bases match TRBD2. There are 16 residues in the CDR3. V lost 4 bases, J lost 6 bases, and 5 bases stayed unmatched. Germline loops: CDR1 MNHEY, CDR2 SVGAGI. DNA of the CDR3: TGTGCCAGCAGTTCCGGACTAGCGGGAGCCGCCGGGGAGCTGTTTTTT. Amino acid sequence: CASSSGLAGAAGELFF.

The V gene is TRBV7-9, the J gene TRBJ2-7, with TRBD2 matching over 12 bases. Germline trimming cut 4 bases from V and 5 bases from J; bases unmatched to any gene: 3. Germline V lookup: CDR1 SEHNR, CDR2 FQNEAQ (reference sequence). The CDR3 sequence is 14 residues long. The CDR3 nucleotides read TGTGCCAGCAGCTCTACTAGCGGGGGGAACGAGCAGTACTTC. Its protein product is CASSSTSGGNEQYF.

The V and J genes are TRBV6-5 and TRBJ1-1; possible D gene TRBD1, 6 bases. CDR3 length equals 14 residues. Deletions cut 3 bases from V and 4 bases from J, with 12 bases between. CDR1 and CDR2 from the germline V gene are MNHEY and SVGAGI. CDR3 residues: CASSYRGAGTEAFF. The CDR3 nucleotides read TGTGCCAGCAGTTATCGGGGGGCGGGCACTGAAGCTTTCTTT.

The chain couples TRBV7-8 to TRBJ1-1; TRBD1 agrees at 11 bases. The V and J ends lost 4 bases and 10 bases, in that order; junction bases with no gene match: 11. The germline gives CDR1 SGHVS, CDR2 FQNEAQ. The CDR3 runs to 15 residues. The CDR3 loop reads CASSSKGQGAGSAFF. CDR3 bases: TGTGCCAGCAGCTCCAAAGGACAGGGGGCTGGATCAGCTTTCTTT.